A single sample is the source of the 7 T cell receptor beta chains below, sequenced in a study of identical twins. Using its own MiXCR run on the 5' RACE reads, TCRdb lists one record per CDR3 protein. The sample lists under 250,000 distinct CDR3 sequences, less than 9.5% occurring once. Sequencing was done on a sample of memory (CD45RO+) T cells sorted from blood. The receptors were gathered from a young woman in good health.

This clonotype was counted only a few times. This rearrangement joins TRBV7-2 to TRBJ2-2; D gene unclear. V dropped 3 bases and J dropped 5 bases, with 4 bases sitting between them. Germline CDR1 reads SGHTA; CDR2 reads FQGNSA. The CDR3 length is 12 residues. CDR3 sequence: CASSFETGELFF. Here the CDR3 DNA reads TGTGCCAGCAGCTTCGAGACCGGGGAGCTGTTTTTT. The entire variable domain, with the rest obtained from reference TRBV7-2 and TRBJ2-2, is as follows: GAGVSQSPSNKVTEKGKDVELRCDPISGHTALYWYRQSLGQGLEFLIYFQGNSAPDKSGLPSDRFSAERTGGSVSTLTIQRTQQEDSAVYLCASSFETGELFFGEGSRLTVL.

The chain recombines TRBV10-3 with TRBJ2-1; D is possibly TRBD1 (6 bases). The CDR3 length is 14 residues. Per the germline V gene, CDR1 is ENHRY and CDR2 is SYGVKD. V was clipped by 3 bases and J by 7 bases, with 13 bases between them. CDR3 protein: CAISDLNDRNEQFF. CDR3 nucleotides: TGTGCCATCAGTGACTTGAATGACAGGAATGAGCAGTTCTTC.

This clonotype has at least ten counts. V gene TRBV6-2 or TRBV6-3 combines with J gene TRBJ1-5; D not certain. V lost 7 bases and J lost 3, with 13 bases in between. CDR1 and CDR2 (germline): MNHEY, SVGEGT. There are 14 residues in the CDR3. The CDR3 DNA reads TGTGCCAGCAACATGGCGAACCTCAATCAGCCCCAGCATTTT. Encoded protein: CASNMANLNQPQHF.

This clonotype has at least ten counts. The rearrangement links TRBV7-9 to TRBJ2-1; 7 bases agree with TRBD2. The CDR3 is made up of 14 amino acids. Germline V lookup: CDR1 SEHNR, CDR2 FQNEAQ (reference sequence). V shed 5 bases and J 1 base; nucleotides not matched to a gene: 2. For the CDR3, the DNA is TGTGCCAGCAGCGGGGGGGTATCCTACAATGAGCAGTTCTTC. This encodes CASSGGVSYNEQFF.

This clonotype was recorded many times. The chain recombines TRBV13 with TRBJ2-7; TRBD2 matches at 13 bases. Per germline, CDR1 PRHDT and CDR2 FYEKMQ (reference sequence). This CDR3 is 17 amino acids long. Unmatched junction bases numbered 13, after V lost 3 bases and J lost 8 bases. The CDR3 DNA sequence: TGTGCCAGCAGCTTCGTCGGACTAGCGGGGGCTACGGAGAAGCAGTACTTC. Protein product: CASSFVGLAGATEKQYF.

The table lists this clonotype with many counts. The genes are TRBV12-3 or TRBV12-4 and TRBJ1-1; D gene unclear. The CDR3 covers 11 residues. V was cut by 3 bases and J by 11 bases, with 10 bases left in between. The DNA of the CDR3 is TGTGCCAGCAGTTTTTCTTCTATTGCTTTCTTT. It codes for CASSFSSIAFF.

The chain links TRBV5-4 to TRBJ2-1; 11 bases line up with TRBD2. This CDR3 has 16 residues. Germline CDR1 reads SGHNT; CDR2 reads YYREEE (reference sequence). With 0 bases clipped from V and 5 bases from J, the junction kept 4 bases outside the gene matches. The CDR3 DNA is TGTGCCAGCAGCTTGGCCGGGACTAGCGGAAACAATGAGCAGTTCTTC. As protein: CASSLAGTSGNNEQFF.